This record concerns one TCR beta chain sequence. Its antigen is not known. The data were taken from a study of cytomegalovirus exposure and HLA in healthy donors. Whole-study results and caveats: The tendency of first-cohort TCR clusters to co-occur in the roughly 110 validation repertoires emerged from a later analysis.

Sequenced by immunoSEQ multiplex PCR; TCRdb stores in-frame clones only, minus some. The table has 220,000 or so clones, 80% to 85% seen once. The sample consisted of PBMCs. This clonotype originated in a woman in her 30s in good health and CMV-seropositive.

The CDR3 spells CAISTGKTGELFF. CDR3 nucleotide sequence: TGTGCCATCTCGACAGGAAAGACCGGGGAGCTGTTTTTT. This chain joins TRBV10-3 and TRBJ2-2, with D possibly matching TRBD1 (6 bases). This CDR3 is built from 13 residues. In germline, CDR1 is ENHRY, CDR2 SYGVKD. Between the trimmed V and J ends, which lost 8 bases and 5 bases, there was a span of 12 bases.